Below are 13 T cell receptor beta chains sequenced from a single sample in a study of cytomegalovirus exposure and HLA in healthy donors. Primers included in the PCR were 60 Vbeta and 13 Jbeta primers. Using immunoSEQ multiplex PCR, the repertoire was profiled, and TCRdb retains in-frame clones only, with some absent. The table has about 25,000 clones, almost 70% seen once; the top ten hold 4% to 4.5%. Sequencing input: PBMCs. Source of these receptors: a woman between 50 and 59 years old in good health and CMV-seronegative.

The chain is built from TRBV5-8 and TRBJ1-1; a weak D match, TRBD1 (5 bases). The CDR3 length is 15 residues. Looked up from germline, CDR1 is SGHTS and CDR2 is YDEGEE. The V and J ends lost 0 bases and 5 bases respectively, with 14 bases between them. The CDR3 DNA is TGTGCCAGCAGCTTGGGAAGCGGGGGAAGTACTGAAGCTTTCTTT. This encodes CASSLGSGGSTEAFF.

This clone was found once. The chain is built from TRBV5-1 and TRBJ2-7; 8 nucleotides agree with TRBD1. This CDR3 comprises 16 residues. Per germline, CDR1 SGHRS and CDR2 YFSETQ. J lost 3 bases, V lost 5 bases, and 13 bases had no gene match. CDR3 sequence (DNA): TGCGCCAGCAGTAGTGACGGACAGGGAAAGGACTACGAGCAGTACTTC. This codes for CASSSDGQGKDYEQYF. Together with reference TRBV5-1 and TRBJ2-7, the CDR3 gives the full variable domain: KAGVTQTPRYLIKTRGQQVTLSCSPISGHRSVSWYQQTPGQGLQFLFEYFSETQRNKGNFPGRFSGRQFSNSRSEMNVSTLELGDSALYLCASSSDGQGKDYEQYFGPGTRLTVT.

The chain is built from TRBV4-2 and TRBJ1-2; D not resolved. The CDR3 has 17 amino acids. CDR1 and CDR2 (germline): LGHNA, YNFKEQ. V was trimmed by 4 bases and J by 1 base, leaving 19 bases between them. CDR3 sequence reads: CASSPTGTAQVNYGYTF. Written as DNA, the CDR3 is TGTGCCAGCAGCCCAACCGGTACAGCCCAGGTTAACTATGGCTACACCTTC.

The chain carries TRBV5-1 and TRBJ2-5; TRBD2 aligns across 7 bases. Germline values: CDR1 SGHRS, CDR2 YFSETQ. The CDR3 has 15 amino acids. With 2 bases clipped from V and 7 bases from J, the junction kept 11 bases outside the gene matches. In DNA, the CDR3 is TGCGCCAGCAGCTTCGGGAATGCCAGGGAGGGGACCCAGTACTTC. Translated: CASSFGNAREGTQYF.

The chain recombines TRBV4-1 with TRBJ1-1; D unclear. The CDR3 sequence is 13 residues long. Germline CDR1 MGHRA, CDR2 YSYEKL. V lost 3 bases, J lost 7 bases, and 12 bases lay in between. CDR3 amino acids: CASSQMFSGEAFF. In DNA form, the CDR3 reads TGCGCCAGCAGCCAGATGTTCTCAGGTGAAGCTTTCTTT.

The V gene is TRBV4-1, the J gene TRBJ1-2, with 8 positions matching TRBD1. V lost 3 bases to trimming and J lost 2 bases; unmatched junction nucleotides: 14. Germline V gene sequence: CDR1 MGHRA, CDR2 YSYEKL. CDR3 size: 18 residues. DNA for the CDR3: TGCGCCAGCAGCCAGGAACGCGGGACAGGTGGGCGAAACTATGGCTACACCTTC. Its protein is CASSQERGTGGRNYGYTF.

The CDR3 DNA sequence: TGTGCCAGCAGCTTGTACGGGGTAGTAAATTCACCCCTCCACTTT. This gives the protein CASSLYGVVNSPLHF. This chain uses TRBV5-4 with TRBJ1-6; D remains unclear. This CDR3 has 15 amino acids. V was trimmed by 1 base and J by 7 bases, leaving 12 bases between them. Germline V gene data show CDR1 as SGHNT and CDR2 as YYREEE (reference sequence).

This sequence joins TRBV7-8 and TRBJ1-5, with 7 bases matching TRBD1. This CDR3 has 16 amino acids. V lost 4 bases to trimming and J lost 3 bases; unmatched junction nucleotides: 9. Germline CDR1 and CDR2: SGHVS and FQNEAQ. This CDR3 reads CASSWGYTGANQPQHF. CDR3 in DNA: TGTGCCAGCAGCTGGGGTTACACAGGGGCCAATCAGCCCCAGCATTTT.

This chain uses TRBV7-2 with TRBJ2-4; D is uncertain. From germline, CDR1 is SGHTA and CDR2 FQGNSA. The CDR3 contains 17 residues. The V end lost 0 bases, the J end lost 0 bases, and 12 bases lay between the germline ends. CDR3 nucleotide sequence: TGTGCCAGCAGCTTAGCCCGACCAACTATAGCCAAAAACATTCAGTACTTC. This sequence encodes CASSLARPTIAKNIQYF.

The chain combines TRBV7-8 with TRBJ1-5, with a possible D match to TRBD1 (6 bases). CDR1 and CDR2 from the germline V gene are SGHVS and FQNEAQ. This CDR3 is built from 14 residues. V was clipped by 3 bases and J by 3 bases, with 9 bases between them. The CDR3: CASSFRDTNQPQHF. DNA of the CDR3: TGTGCCAGCAGCTTCCGGGACACCAATCAGCCCCAGCATTTT.

The gene calls are TRBV19 and TRBJ1-1, with a tentative D call TRBD1 (6 bases). Per the germline V gene, CDR1 is LNHDA and CDR2 is SQIVND (reference sequence). The CDR3 length is 12 residues. V lost 6 bases and J lost 9, with 14 bases in between. The CDR3 nucleotides read TGTGCCAGTAGAACGGACAGTACCAAAGCTTTCTTT. Amino acids: CASRTDSTKAFF.

The chain combines TRBV6-5 with TRBJ1-1; no firm D call. The ends were cut back, 4 bases at V and 1 base at J, with 4 bases in the middle. There are 12 residues in the CDR3. CDR1 is MNHEY, CDR2 SVGAGI, per germline. The CDR3 loop is CASSSWNTEAFF. The CDR3 coding sequence is TGTGCCAGCAGTTCCTGGAACACTGAAGCTTTCTTT.

In its sample, this clone was seen once. This CDR3 is CASSSLTGKASTEAFF. The CDR3, as DNA: TGTGCCAGCAGCTCCCTGACAGGGAAGGCGAGCACTGAAGCTTTCTTT. J is TRBJ1-1 and V is TRBV7-8; 7 positions match TRBD1. Per germline, CDR1 SGHVS and CDR2 FQNEAQ. Trimming removed 4 bases from V and 4 bases from J; junction bases left unmatched: 12. This CDR3 is 16 amino acids long.